Following are 29 T cell receptor beta chains from one sample sequenced in a study of shared clonotypes between healthy human individuals (TCRdb year 2020). The library was made by the immunoSEQ multiplex PCR assay. TCRdb took this table from immuneACCESS and kept in-frame rearrangements with V and J called. Such tables lack part of the clones; where checked against another copy, unresolved V genes explain under half of the gap, and the rest is unexplained. Here the sample has about 1.5 million clones; roughly 96% occur a single time. The ten largest clones represent 1.2% of the sample. Sequenced sample: naive CD4+ T cells sorted from blood. In the paper's terms, the cell subset or site label means: CD45RA+ positively selected. The receptor source for this set is a man younger than 45 in good health.

The rearrangement uses TRBV5-1 and TRBJ2-7, with D possibly being TRBD1 (5 bases). V lost 0 bases, J lost 7 bases, and 14 bases lay in between. The CDR3 totals 14 residues. Germline-derived CDR1 and CDR2 are SGHRS and YFSETQ. This CDR3 is CASSLEGNIGEQYF. The CDR3 DNA sequence: TGCGCCAGCAGCTTGGAGGGGAATATAGGGGAGCAGTACTTC.

This clone was observed a single time. This chain uses TRBV2 with TRBJ1-3; no clear D gene. From germline, CDR1 is SNHLY and CDR2 FYNNEI. The CDR3 has 12 residues. V was pared by 4 bases and J by 11 bases, with 12 bases between. The DNA for the CDR3 is TGTGCCAGCAGTGGTTCTGTCAGGCCCATATATTTT. Its translation is CASSGSVRPIYF.

The chain has TRBV7-2 and TRBJ2-1; D gene uncertain. Germline V gene sequence: CDR1 SGHTA, CDR2 FQGNSA. This CDR3 spans 12 amino acids. The V end lost 5 bases, the J end lost 9 bases, and 11 bases lay between the germline ends. The CDR3 DNA is TGTGCCAGCAGCATCCTAGGCCTTGAGCAGTTCTTC. Translating gives CASSILGLEQFF.

The genes are TRBV6-6 and TRBJ1-2; D is uncertain. The CDR3 loop spans 14 amino acids. The germline V gene encodes CDR1 MNHNY and CDR2 SVGAGI (reference sequence). Trimming took 8 bases from V and 2 from J, leaving 15 bases between them. CDR3 amino acids: CASRGAASNYGYTF. The CDR3 coding sequence is TGTGCCAGCCGGGGAGCGGCCAGCAACTATGGCTACACCTTC.

This clone has more than one count but fewer than ten. This sequence joins TRBV7-6 and TRBJ2-1, with 7 bases aligning to TRBD1. Looked up from germline, CDR1 is SGHVS and CDR2 is FNYEAQ. V dropped 6 bases and J dropped 6; count of bases not matched to a gene: 23. The CDR3 length is 19 residues. CDR3 nucleotides: TGTGCCAGCAGATTCGCGATATTTCCAGGGGGACGATTGCCCAATGAGCAGTTCTTC. Its protein product is CASRFAIFPGGRLPNEQFF.

This chain uses TRBV21-1 with TRBJ2-1; the D segment call TRBD2 is taken from the table without a DNA check. TRBV21-1 is a pseudogene locus. CDR3 size: 16 residues. CDR3: CASRKDRGRVYNEQFF. Written as DNA, the CDR3 is TGTGCCAGCAGGAAAGATCGCGGGAGAGTCTACAATGAGCAGTTCTTC.

This chain links TRBV4-1 with TRBJ2-1; D is unresolved. Germline CDR1 is MGHRA and CDR2 is YSYEKL. The V end was cut by 0 bases, the J end by 13 bases, with 10 bases between. The CDR3 contains 12 residues. The CDR3 spells CASSQDGVGQFF. DNA for the CDR3: TGCGCCAGCAGCCAAGATGGAGTAGGTCAGTTCTTC.

The chain uses TRBV4-1 and TRBJ2-2; perhaps TRBD1 as D (6 bases). Germline assignment: CDR1 MGHRA and CDR2 YSYEKL. With 7 bases removed from V and 0 bases from J, the gap between germline ends came to 21 bases. This CDR3 region has 18 residues. Here the CDR3 reads CASTLLNFGDTNTGELFF. Written as DNA, the CDR3 is TGCGCCAGCACCCTCCTCAACTTCGGGGACACGAACACCGGGGAGCTGTTTTTT.

This chain links TRBV6-1 with TRBJ2-7; 10 bases align to TRBD2. J lost 2 bases, V lost 4 bases, and 11 bases had no gene match. The CDR3 runs to 17 residues. The germline V gene has CDR1 MNHNS and CDR2 SASEGT. The CDR3 DNA is TGTGCCAGCAGTGCTCCTAGCGGGAGATTAGTTCCCTACGAGCAGTACTTC. Encoded protein: CASSAPSGRLVPYEQYF.

The chain is built from TRBV18 and TRBJ2-5; D gene unclear. Per germline, CDR1 KGHSH and CDR2 LQKENI. The CDR3 runs to 11 residues. Trimming shortened V by 4 bases and J by 4 bases, and 4 bases separated the two germline ends. CDR3 protein: CASSLRETQYF. The CDR3, as DNA: TGTGCCAGCTCACTCAGAGAGACCCAGTACTTC.

V is TRBV27 and J is TRBJ2-2; possibly TRBD1 for D (6 bases). Trimming stripped 6 bases from V and 0 bases from J, with 14 bases between. Germline CDR1 is MNHEY and CDR2 is SMNVEV (reference sequence). The CDR3 spans 16 residues. The chain's CDR3 is CASSPTGQSNTGELFF. The CDR3 region has the DNA TGTGCCAGCAGCCCTACCGGACAGTCGAACACCGGGGAGCTGTTTTTT.

The chain carries TRBV28 and TRBJ1-5; 8 bases match TRBD1. The CDR3 runs 14 residues. V gave up 10 bases and J gave up 6 bases; unmatched junction bases: 11. Germline V gives CDR1 MDHEN, CDR2 SYDVKM. CDR3: CAITRQGYGQPQHF. CDR3 bases: TGTGCCATTACCCGACAGGGGTATGGTCAGCCCCAGCATTTT. The whole variable domain, remainder taken from reference TRBV28 and TRBJ1-5, is DVKVTQSSRYLVKRTGEKVFLECVQDMDHENMFWYRQDPGLGLRLIYFSYDVKMKEKGDIPEGYSVSREKKERFSLILESASTNQTSMYLCAITRQGYGQPQHFGDGTRLSIL.

This chain links TRBV6-1 with TRBJ2-1, with D possibly being TRBD2 (6 bases). Germline V gene lookup returns CDR1 MNHNS and CDR2 SASEGT. This CDR3 has 12 residues. Deletions cut 7 bases from V and 9 bases from J, with 13 bases between. This chain's CDR3 is CASNLLGGEQFF. CDR3 nucleotide sequence: TGTGCCAGCAACCTCCTGGGGGGTGAGCAGTTCTTC.

The CDR3: CASSLFSDRGADTQYF. CDR3 in DNA: TGTGCCAGCAGCTTATTTTCGGACAGGGGTGCAGATACGCAGTATTTT. The chain links TRBV7-9 to TRBJ2-3; 9 nucleotides line up with TRBD1. Germline V gene data show CDR1 as SEHNR and CDR2 as FQNEAQ (reference sequence). V lost 2 bases to trimming and J lost 4 bases; unmatched junction nucleotides: 7. CDR3 size: 16 residues.

CDR3 in DNA: TGTGCCAGTAGTATTCCGGACAGGGGATCGTTGGGGTGGGGACAGCCCCAGCATTTT. This sequence encodes CASSIPDRGSLGWGQPQHF. J is TRBJ1-5 and V is TRBV19; TRBD1 agrees at 9 bases. V gave up 3 bases and J gave up 7 bases; unmatched junction bases: 19. Germline values: CDR1 LNHDA, CDR2 SQIVND (reference sequence). The CDR3 totals 19 residues. Supplemented by reference TRBV19 and TRBJ1-5, the full variable domain reads DGGITQSPKYLFRKEGQNVTLSCEQNLNHDAMYWYRQDPGQGLRLIYYSQIVNDFQKGDIAEGYSVSREKKESFPLTVTSAQKNPTAFYLCASSIPDRGSLGWGQPQHFGDGTRLSIL.

This rearrangement joins TRBV7-2 to TRBJ1-1; 7 bases are shared with TRBD1. The CDR3 is 16 residues long. Trimming took 5 bases from V and 4 from J; bases not matched to a gene: 13. Germline V lookup: CDR1 SGHTA, CDR2 FQGNSA. The CDR3 sequence: CASSRNSQGIGTEAFF. Written as DNA, the CDR3 is TGTGCCAGCAGCCGTAACTCACAGGGGATTGGCACTGAAGCTTTCTTT.

J is TRBJ2-3 and V is TRBV10-3; 8 bases align to TRBD2. Germline CDR1 and CDR2: ENHRY and SYGVKD. The V and J ends lost 0 bases and 4 bases, in that order; junction bases with no gene match: 6. This CDR3 is 16 amino acids long. For the CDR3, the DNA is TGTGCCATCAGTGAGTCGGAGCGGGAGTATTCAGATACGCAGTATTTT. It yields the protein CAISESEREYSDTQYF.

The rearrangement links TRBV5-1 to TRBJ2-3; weak D call: TRBD1 (6 bases). Germline CDR1 SGHRS, CDR2 YFSETQ. Trimming removed 0 bases from V and 3 bases from J, with 11 bases in between. This CDR3 has 15 residues. This CDR3 reads CASSLGPRGTDTQYF. The DNA for the CDR3 is TGCGCCAGCAGCTTGGGCCCGAGGGGGACAGATACGCAGTATTTT.

The rearrangement uses TRBV28 and TRBJ2-7; 8 bases line up with TRBD2. V trimming: 5 bases; J trimming: 0 bases; junction bases outside the gene matches: 3. Per the germline V gene, CDR1 is MDHEN and CDR2 is SYDVKM. The CDR3 contains 14 residues. This CDR3 reads CASSRSGSSYEQYF. As DNA, the CDR3 is TGTGCCAGCAGTCGGAGCGGGAGCTCCTACGAGCAGTACTTC.

This clone has only one observation. The chain uses TRBV12-1 and TRBJ2-1. TRBV12-1 is deemed a pseudogene. This CDR3 comprises 12 residues. CDR3 bases: TGTGCCAGCAGCTTGGGGACCTCTGAGCAGTTCTTC. Translating it yields CASSLGTSEQFF.

V usage is TRBV28 and J usage is TRBJ2-3; 13 bases agree with TRBD2. J lost 3 bases, V lost 4 bases, and 7 bases had no gene match. The CDR3 consists of 17 residues. The germline gives CDR1 MDHEN, CDR2 SYDVKM. DNA of the CDR3: TGTGCCAGCAGTTACACTAGCGGGAGGGCGGGGACAGATACGCAGTATTTT. Translated, it gives CASSYTSGRAGTDTQYF.

The chain is built from TRBV9 and TRBJ2-1; the D is unclear. The ends were cut back, 4 bases at V and 2 bases at J, with 10 bases in the middle. Germline CDR1 SGDLS, CDR2 YYNGEE. This CDR3 spans 14 amino acids. CDR3 DNA: TGTGCCAGCAGCTCCTCGTTTCCCTACAATGAGCAGTTCTTC. It is translated as CASSSSFPYNEQFF.

The rearrangement uses TRBV10-3 and TRBJ2-7; 8 bases agree with TRBD1. CDR3 size: 15 residues. Germline CDR1 and CDR2: ENHRY and SYGVKD. V dropped 0 bases and J dropped 5; count of bases not matched to a gene: 6. The CDR3 DNA follows: TGTGCCATCAGTGAGTCACCAGGGGGCAACCACGAGCAGTACTTC. Its translation is CAISESPGGNHEQYF.

This chain connects TRBV6-5 to TRBJ1-3; D is perhaps TRBD1 (5 bases). Deletions cut 6 bases from V and 3 bases from J, with 15 bases between. Looked up from germline, CDR1 is MNHEY and CDR2 is SVGAGI. CDR3 length: 15 amino acids. DNA of the CDR3: TGTGCCAGCAGCCAAATCGGGGGGGATGGAAACACCATATATTTT. It codes for CASSQIGGDGNTIYF.

This chain uses TRBV7-2 with TRBJ1-5; the D gene is possibly TRBD1 (5 bases). This CDR3 has 16 amino acids. Germline CDR1 reads SGHTA; CDR2 reads FQGNSA. V lost 5 bases and J 0 bases, leaving 14 bases between the germline ends. In DNA form, the CDR3 reads TGTGCCAGCAGCCCGGCCGGGGCTTATAGCAATCAGCCCCAGCATTTT. Translating gives CASSPAGAYSNQPQHF.

This clone occurred once. This chain connects TRBV7-2 to TRBJ2-5, with 9 bases matching TRBD2. Trimming at V came to 2 bases and at J to 1 base, leaving 2 bases not matched to a gene. The CDR3 totals 15 residues. CDR1 and CDR2 from the germline V gene are SGHTA and FQGNSA. The CDR3 DNA sequence: TGTGCCAGCAGCTTACAACTAGCGGGCCAAGAGACCCAGTACTTC. Translation: CASSLQLAGQETQYF.

The V call is TRBV19, the J call TRBJ2-7; 8 bases map to TRBD1. V was pared by 5 bases and J by 1 base, with 7 bases of the junction left unmatched. This CDR3 comprises 15 residues. In germline, CDR1 is LNHDA, CDR2 SQIVND (reference sequence). The CDR3 protein is CASSLSGTGSYEQYF. The CDR3 nucleotides are TGTGCCAGTAGTTTATCCGGGACAGGATCCTACGAGCAGTACTTC.

The gene calls are TRBV28 and TRBJ2-6, with 8 bases matching TRBD1. The CDR3 length is 15 residues. Germline CDR1 is MDHEN and CDR2 is SYDVKM. The ends lost 7 bases at V and 1 base at J; junction bases unmatched: 3. The CDR3 bases are TGTGCCAGCACCCAGGGGGCTTCTGGGGCCAACGTCCTGACTTTC. Translating it yields CASTQGASGANVLTF.

The V call is TRBV5-1, the J call TRBJ2-7, with 12 nucleotides matching TRBD1. The V and J ends lost 4 bases and 5 bases, in that order; junction bases with no gene match: 4. The length of the CDR3 is 14 residues. Germline CDR1 is SGHRS and CDR2 is YFSETQ. CDR3 region: CASSPGTGGDEQYF. CDR3 nucleotides: TGCGCCAGCAGCCCCGGGACAGGGGGCGACGAGCAGTACTTC.